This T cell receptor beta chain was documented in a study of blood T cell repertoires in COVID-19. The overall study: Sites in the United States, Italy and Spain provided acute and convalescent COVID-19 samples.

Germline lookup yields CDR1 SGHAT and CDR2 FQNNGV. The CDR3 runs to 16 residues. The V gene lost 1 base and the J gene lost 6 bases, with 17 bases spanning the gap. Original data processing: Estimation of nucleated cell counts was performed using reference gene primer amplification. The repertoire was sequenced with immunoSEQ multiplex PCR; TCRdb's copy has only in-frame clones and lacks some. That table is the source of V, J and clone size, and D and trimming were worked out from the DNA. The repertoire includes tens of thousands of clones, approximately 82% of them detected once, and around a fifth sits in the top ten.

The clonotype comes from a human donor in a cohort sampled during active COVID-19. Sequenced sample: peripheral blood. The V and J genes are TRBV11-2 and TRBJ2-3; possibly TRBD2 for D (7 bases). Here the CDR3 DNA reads TGTGCCAGCAGCTTAGGGGGGGGGCCCCCTTTGGATACGCAGTATTTT. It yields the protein CASSLGGGPPLDTQYF. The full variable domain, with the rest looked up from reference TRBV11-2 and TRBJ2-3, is EAGVAQSPRYKIIEKRQSVAFWCNPISGHATLYWYQQILGQGPKLLIQFQNNGVVDDSQLPKDRFSAERLKGVDSTLKIQPAKLEDSAVYLCASSLGGGPPLDTQYFGPGTRLTVL.